The rows below give T cell receptor beta chains drawn from one sample of a study of T cell responses to AZD1222 COVID-19 vaccine. Only in-frame clones appear in the TCRdb table, and some are missing; sequencing was by immunoSEQ multiplex PCR. The sample lists 90,000 to 95,000 clones; approximately 90% were seen once. Sequencing was performed on peripheral blood, taken on day 0 of AZD1222 vaccination. The receptors derive from an adult in good health. The CDR3 runs from the conserved cysteine through the conserved F or W. The order of the fields is CDR3 DNA, CDR3 protein, V gene, D gene, clone size, J gene. A D gene is named only where the DNA matches it firmly. For some rows the clone size is stated as once, few or many, or as a class when expanded; others skip it.

CDR3nt: TGTGCCTGGAGCTCTAGGGGTGCCGGCGGAGGAAACACCATATATTTT
CDR3aa: CAWSSRGAGGGNTIYF
v_gene: TRBV30
d_gene: .
abundance: .
j_gene: TRBJ1-3

CDR3nt: TGTGCCAGCAGTCAAGCGGGCACAGATACGCAGTATTTT
CDR3aa: CASSQAGTDTQYF
v_gene: TRBV7-9
d_gene: .
abundance: .
j_gene: TRBJ2-3

CDR3nt: TGTGCCAGCAGCCAAGCAGAGACCCAGTACTTC
CDR3aa: CASSQAETQYF
v_gene: TRBV14
d_gene: .
abundance: .
j_gene: TRBJ2-5

CDR3nt: TGTGCCAGCAGTGCACCGGGGGAGGGGACCTCCTACGAGCAGTACTTC
CDR3aa: CASSAPGEGTSYEQYF
v_gene: TRBV6-4
d_gene: TRBD2
abundance: .
j_gene: TRBJ2-7

CDR3nt: TGTGCCAGCAGTTTATGGGGCTCTCTCCGAAGCTCCTATAATTCACCCCTCCACTTT
CDR3aa: CASSLWGSLRSSYNSPLHF
v_gene: TRBV27
d_gene: .
abundance: .
j_gene: TRBJ1-6

CDR3nt: TGTGCCAGCAGCTTAGCGGGGCGGGGGAGTGAAAAACTGTTTTTT
CDR3aa: CASSLAGRGSEKLFF
v_gene: TRBV7-9
d_gene: .
abundance: .
j_gene: TRBJ1-4

CDR3nt: TGCGCCAGCAGCTTCCTTAGCGGGGGGCGCAGCTCCTACAATGAGCAGTTCTTC
CDR3aa: CASSFLSGGRSSYNEQFF
v_gene: TRBV5-1
d_gene: TRBD2
abundance: .
j_gene: TRBJ2-1

CDR3nt: TGCGCCAGCAGTCAATGCCGACGACAGGGTAACTATGGCTACACCTTC
CDR3aa: CASSQCRRQGNYGYTF
v_gene: TRBV23-1
d_gene: TRBD1
abundance: .
j_gene: TRBJ1-2

CDR3nt: TGTGCCAGCAGCGCTAACTCCGGGATCGAGCAGTACTTC
CDR3aa: CASSANSGIEQYF
v_gene: TRBV9
d_gene: .
abundance: once
j_gene: TRBJ2-7

CDR3nt: TGTGCCAGCAGCTTATCCCCCAATTACGAGCAGTACTTC
CDR3aa: CASSLSPNYEQYF
v_gene: TRBV7-2
d_gene: .
abundance: .
j_gene: TRBJ2-7

CDR3nt: TGTGCCAGCAGTATTAGCGTCACCGGGGAGCTGTTTTTT
CDR3aa: CASSISVTGELFF
v_gene: TRBV28
d_gene: .
abundance: .
j_gene: TRBJ2-2

CDR3nt: TGCGCCAGCAGCGAGGGACAGAACTCTGGAAACACCATATATTTT
CDR3aa: CASSEGQNSGNTIYF
v_gene: TRBV5-1
d_gene: TRBD1
abundance: .
j_gene: TRBJ1-3

CDR3nt: TGCGCCAGCAGGGAACAGGGCTACGAGCAGTACTTC
CDR3aa: CASREQGYEQYF
v_gene: TRBV5-1
d_gene: .
abundance: few
j_gene: TRBJ2-7

CDR3nt: TGTGCCAGCAGCTTGGAGGTGGGAGGAGGGACTACAAATGAGCAGTTCTTC
CDR3aa: CASSLEVGGGTTNEQFF
v_gene: TRBV5-8
d_gene: TRBD2
abundance: .
j_gene: TRBJ2-1

CDR3nt: TGTGCCAGCAGTGTGGCCCTTGCTAACTATGGCTACACCTTC
CDR3aa: CASSVALANYGYTF
v_gene: TRBV2
d_gene: .
abundance: .
j_gene: TRBJ1-2

CDR3nt: TGTGCCGCCTCGAGGGGAGAGACCCAGTACTTC
CDR3aa: CAASRGETQYF
v_gene: TRBV10-3
d_gene: .
abundance: .
j_gene: TRBJ2-5

CDR3nt: TGTGCCAGCTCACAACGGGCCGGGGTTTCGGCCAAAAACATTCAGTACTTC
CDR3aa: CASSQRAGVSAKNIQYF
v_gene: TRBV18
d_gene: .
abundance: .
j_gene: TRBJ2-4

CDR3nt: TGTGCCTGGAGTGTATTGGGGTTCGCAACTAATGAAAAACTGTTTTTT
CDR3aa: CAWSVLGFATNEKLFF
v_gene: TRBV30
d_gene: .
abundance: .
j_gene: TRBJ1-4

CDR3nt: TGCGCCAGCAATATCAAACAGGGGACGGGTGAGCAGTACTTC
CDR3aa: CASNIKQGTGEQYF
v_gene: TRBV10-2
d_gene: TRBD1
abundance: .
j_gene: TRBJ2-7

CDR3nt: TGTGCCAGCAGTTTAACCCGGGACAGGAGGGATGAGCAGTTCTTC
CDR3aa: CASSLTRDRRDEQFF
v_gene: TRBV27
d_gene: TRBD1
abundance: once
j_gene: TRBJ2-1

CDR3nt: TGTGCCAGCAGTGATAGCGGGCAGCCCCAGCATTTT
CDR3aa: CASSDSGQPQHF
v_gene: TRBV2
d_gene: .
abundance: .
j_gene: TRBJ1-5

CDR3nt: TGTGCCAGCAGCAAGGATGGAACAGGCCCTGAAAAACTGTTTTTT
CDR3aa: CASSKDGTGPEKLFF
v_gene: TRBV5-4
d_gene: .
abundance: .
j_gene: TRBJ1-4

CDR3nt: TGCAGCGTTGCAGTCAGGTCTAACGAGCAGTACTTC
CDR3aa: CSVAVRSNEQYF
v_gene: TRBV29-1
d_gene: .
abundance: .
j_gene: TRBJ2-7